The 24 T cell receptor beta chains in this list originate from one sample, sequenced in a study of cytomegalovirus exposure and HLA in healthy donors. The PCR had 60 Vbeta and 13 Jbeta primers. Data came from immunoSEQ multiplex PCR; TCRdb stores just in-frame clones and leaves some out. The sample shows some 120,000 clones, about three quarters of them seen only once. Source material: PBMCs. The receptors shown here come from a human donor in good health.

The rearrangement links TRBV5-6 to TRBJ2-1, with TRBD2 matching over 9 bases. CDR1 is SGHDT, CDR2 YYEEEE, per germline. With V trimmed by 0 bases and J by 4 bases, 2 bases remained unmatched. The CDR3 totals 15 residues. The CDR3 nucleotides read TGTGCCAGCAGCTTGGTGCTAGCGGGGTACAATGAGCAGTTCTTC. This codes for CASSLVLAGYNEQFF. Full variable domain (missing parts from reference TRBV5-6 and TRBJ2-1): DAGVTQSPTHLIKTRGQQVTLRCSPKSGHDTVSWYQQALGQGPQFIFQYYEEEERQRGNFPDRFSGHQFPNYSSELNVNALLLGDSALYLCASSLVLAGYNEQFFGPGTRLTVL.

In this sample, this clone turned up a few times. This chain links TRBV5-1 with TRBJ1-4; TRBD1 matches 7 bases. J gave up 7 bases and V 3 bases, and 6 bases lay outside the gene matches. The CDR3 length is 14 residues. Per the germline V gene, CDR1 is SGHRS and CDR2 is YFSETQ. The CDR3 DNA sequence: TGCGCCAGCAGCTCGGGCCCAGGGGGTGAAAAACTGTTTTTT. Its translation: CASSSGPGGEKLFF.

This chain uses TRBV2 with TRBJ1-4; perhaps TRBD1 as D (6 bases). V gave up 6 bases and J gave up 6 bases, with 20 bases separating them. There are 16 residues in the CDR3. In germline, CDR1 is SNHLY, CDR2 FYNNEI. CDR3 amino acids: CASRDSLHRVDEKLFF. The CDR3 nucleotides are TGTGCCAGCAGGGACTCACTCCACAGGGTGGATGAAAAACTGTTTTTT.

The chain combines TRBV6-5 with TRBJ2-2, with a tentative D call TRBD2 (6 bases). The CDR3 has 12 amino acids. With 11 bases removed from V and 8 bases from J, the gap between germline ends came to 15 bases. Germline V gene data show CDR1 as MNHEY and CDR2 as SVGAGI. CDR3 sequence: CAYRASGGELFF. The DNA of the CDR3 is TGTGCCTACCGGGCCAGCGGGGGGGAGCTGTTTTTT.

This clone has only one observation. The J gene is TRBJ1-1, the V gene TRBV20-1, with 7 bases identical to TRBD1. With V trimmed by 6 bases and J by 11 bases, 6 bases remained unmatched. The germline gives CDR1 DFQATT, CDR2 SNEGSKA (reference sequence). The CDR3 has 10 residues. Written as DNA, the CDR3 is TGCAGTGCGGGGACAGTTCCCGCTTTCTTT. It encodes CSAGTVPAFF.

V gene TRBV18 combines with J gene TRBJ2-5; D ambiguous. The germline V gene has CDR1 KGHSH and CDR2 LQKENI. This CDR3 region has 14 residues. V was clipped by 2 bases and J by 1 base, with 8 bases between them. CDR3 sequence (DNA): TGTGCCAGCTCACCAAACAGTCTCCAAGAGACCCAGTACTTC. Protein sequence: CASSPNSLQETQYF.

This clone was counted many times. The genes are TRBV19 and TRBJ2-3; 10 bases match TRBD1. Germline V CDR1 and CDR2: LNHDA, SQIVND (reference sequence). The CDR3 sequence is 15 residues long. V lost 10 bases to trimming and J lost 4 bases; unmatched junction nucleotides: 11. CDR3 sequence reads: CATAKGTGVADTQYF. The DNA for the CDR3 is TGTGCCACAGCTAAAGGGACAGGGGTGGCAGATACGCAGTATTTT.

The rearrangement links TRBV19 to TRBJ1-5; possibly TRBD1 for D (5 bases). Germline CDR1 reads LNHDA; CDR2 reads SQIVND (reference sequence). The CDR3 is made up of 17 amino acids. The germline V and J ends were trimmed by 2 bases and 4 bases, with 18 bases remaining between them. DNA for the CDR3: TGTGCCAGTAGTATAACAAGGGGCGCAAGGTGGAATCAGCCCCAGCATTTT. Protein sequence: CASSITRGARWNQPQHF.

This sequence joins TRBV5-1 and TRBJ1-6, with 9 bases that match TRBD1. The germline gives CDR1 SGHRS, CDR2 YFSETQ. The CDR3 contains 18 residues. V lost 0 bases, J lost 9 bases, and 13 bases stayed unmatched. In DNA form, the CDR3 reads TGCGCCAGCAGCTTGGGACAGGGGGTAATGAGGATGGGTTCACCCCTCCACTTT. This sequence encodes CASSLGQGVMRMGSPLHF.

This chain links TRBV19 with TRBJ1-5; the D is unclear. The CDR3 has 13 amino acids. Germline CDR1 and CDR2: LNHDA and SQIVND (reference sequence). V shed 3 bases and J shed 6 bases, with 9 bases lying between them. CDR3 DNA: TGTGCCAGTAGTATGGAGGGAAGTCAGCCCCAGCATTTT. Translating gives CASSMEGSQPQHF.

The genes are TRBV9 and TRBJ2-6, with no clear D. The CDR3 spans 17 residues. Looked up from germline, CDR1 is SGDLS and CDR2 is YYNGEE. The V and J ends lost 0 bases and 0 bases respectively, with 10 bases between them. The DNA for the CDR3 is TGTGCCAGCAGCGTAGGGTCGGGTAACTCTGGGGCCAACGTCCTGACTTTC. As protein: CASSVGSGNSGANVLTF.

V usage is TRBV14 and J usage is TRBJ2-7, with 11 bases matching TRBD1. Germline loops: CDR1 SGHDN, CDR2 FVKESK. V shed 2 bases, J shed 5 bases, and the junction held 8 bases outside the gene matches. This CDR3 region has 16 residues. CDR3: CASSQSPGQGEDEQYF. CDR3 nucleotides: TGTGCCAGCAGCCAATCACCGGGACAGGGGGAGGACGAGCAGTACTTC.

The genes are TRBV18 and TRBJ1-5, with 9 bases lining up with TRBD1. After removal of 5 bases from V and 0 bases from J, the junction contained 8 bases not matched to a gene. The CDR3 is 17 amino acids. Looked up from germline, CDR1 is KGHSH and CDR2 is LQKENI. CDR3 coding DNA: TGTGCCAGCTCAACGGGACAGGGCTCCTATAGCAATCAGCCCCAGCATTTT. As protein: CASSTGQGSYSNQPQHF.

This chain uses TRBV6-5 with TRBJ1-3; D is unresolved. The CDR3 has 15 amino acids. V was trimmed by 2 bases and J by 2 bases, leaving 10 bases between them. The germline V gene has CDR1 MNHEY and CDR2 SVGAGI. CDR3 bases: TGTGCCAGCAGTTACGATGCAACAGCTGGAAACACCATATATTTT. This sequence encodes CASSYDATAGNTIYF.

The rearrangement uses TRBV19 and TRBJ2-7; 7 bases agree with TRBD1. The V segment lost 5 bases and the J segment 0 bases; nucleotides outside the gene matches: 13. The CDR3 has 17 residues. From germline, CDR1 is LNHDA and CDR2 SQIVND (reference sequence). The CDR3 DNA is TGTGCCAGTAGTTCCCCCCGACAGGGTATCAACTCCTACGAGCAGTACTTC. Its protein is CASSSPRQGINSYEQYF.

The chain joins TRBV9 to TRBJ2-3; TRBD1 aligns across 9 bases. The V and J ends lost 6 bases and 4 bases, in that order; junction bases with no gene match: 12. Germline V gene data show CDR1 as SGDLS and CDR2 as YYNGEE. This CDR3 has 16 residues. The CDR3 DNA reads TGTGCCAGCAATGGACAGGGGTCCATTATTGCAGATACGCAGTATTTT. Protein product: CASNGQGSIIADTQYF.

This rearrangement joins TRBV5-6 to TRBJ1-2, with D perhaps matching TRBD1 (5 bases). The CDR3 is made up of 13 amino acids. Trimming left V 4 bases short and J 6 bases short, with 13 bases between. CDR1 is SGHDT, CDR2 YYEEEE, per germline. The chain's CDR3 is CASSPGGVHGYTF. Here the CDR3 DNA reads TGTGCCAGCAGCCCTGGGGGGGTCCATGGCTACACCTTC.

This chain connects TRBV1 to TRBJ1-1. TRBV1 is designated a pseudogene. The CDR3 has 20 amino acids. The CDR3 here is CTSSQDSGREGPVVVTEAFF. The CDR3 nucleotides read TGCACCAGCAGCCAAGATTCCGGAAGAGAGGGCCCTGTGGTAGTAACTGAAGCTTTCTTT.

The chain employs TRBV28 and TRBJ2-7; D might be TRBD1 (6 bases). The CDR3 runs 12 residues. The germline CDR1 and CDR2 sequences are MDHEN and SYDVKM. Deletions cut 5 bases from V and 12 bases from J, with 17 bases between. The CDR3 region has the DNA TGTGCCAGCAGTCCCTTACAGGGCCCACCGTACTTC. Translated: CASSPLQGPPYF. Drawing the rest from reference TRBV28 and TRBJ2-7, the complete variable domain is DVKVTQSSRYLVKRTGEKVFLECVQDMDHENMFWYRQDPGLGLRLIYFSYDVKMKEKGDIPEGYSVSREKKERFSLILESASTNQTSMYLCASSPLQGPPYFGPGTRLTVT.

This rearrangement joins TRBV9 to TRBJ2-5; TRBD1 matches 7 bases. The CDR3 spans 17 residues. V shed 3 bases and J 1 base; nucleotides not matched to a gene: 12. Germline CDR1 SGDLS, CDR2 YYNGEE. Here the CDR3 DNA reads TGTGCCAGCAGCGCGGGACAGACTCCCACATTCCAAGAGACCCAGTACTTC. It translates to CASSAGQTPTFQETQYF.

The chain is built from TRBV14 and TRBJ2-7; 7 nucleotides line up with TRBD1. The CDR3 length is 15 residues. Germline V gene lookup returns CDR1 SGHDN and CDR2 FVKESK. V trimming: 2 bases; J trimming: 4 bases; junction bases outside the gene matches: 8. CDR3 nucleotide sequence: TGTGCCAGCAGCCAACTAGACAGGGACCAATACGAGCAGTACTTC. As protein: CASSQLDRDQYEQYF.

The rearrangement joins TRBV5-1 to TRBJ1-1; 7 bases are shared with TRBD1. Trimming took 4 bases from V and 3 from J; bases not matched to a gene: 6. Germline CDR1 is SGHRS and CDR2 is YFSETQ. This CDR3 contains 14 residues. CDR3 coding DNA: TGCGCCAGCAGCCTAGACAGGGAAGACACTGAAGCTTTCTTT. It yields the protein CASSLDREDTEAFF. The full variable domain, rest sourced from reference TRBV5-1 and TRBJ1-1, is KAGVTQTPRYLIKTRGQQVTLSCSPISGHRSVSWYQQTPGQGLQFLFEYFSETQRNKGNFPGRFSGRQFSNSRSEMNVSTLELGDSALYLCASSLDREDTEAFFGQGTRLTVV.

This clone was picked up one time. The CDR3 sequence is CASSQGGGGELFF. The CDR3 coding sequence is TGTGCCAGCAGCCAGGGGGGGGGCGGGGAGCTGTTTTTT. The chain employs TRBV4-2 and TRBJ2-2; TRBD2 matches at 7 bases. The CDR3 has 13 amino acids. The V segment lost 3 bases and the J segment 7 bases; nucleotides outside the gene matches: 2. Looked up from germline, CDR1 is LGHNA and CDR2 is YNFKEQ.

Regarding this clone: An end of the junction differs from the germline gene, which may be a read error. The rearrangement links TRBV7-9 to TRBJ2-2; the D is unclear. This CDR3 is 15 amino acids long. Germline assignment: CDR1 SEHNR and CDR2 FQNEAQ (reference sequence). CDR3 region: CSSSPHLGVTGELFF. As DNA, the CDR3 is TGTTCCAGCAGCCCCCACCTAGGCGTTACCGGGGAGCTGTTTTTT.